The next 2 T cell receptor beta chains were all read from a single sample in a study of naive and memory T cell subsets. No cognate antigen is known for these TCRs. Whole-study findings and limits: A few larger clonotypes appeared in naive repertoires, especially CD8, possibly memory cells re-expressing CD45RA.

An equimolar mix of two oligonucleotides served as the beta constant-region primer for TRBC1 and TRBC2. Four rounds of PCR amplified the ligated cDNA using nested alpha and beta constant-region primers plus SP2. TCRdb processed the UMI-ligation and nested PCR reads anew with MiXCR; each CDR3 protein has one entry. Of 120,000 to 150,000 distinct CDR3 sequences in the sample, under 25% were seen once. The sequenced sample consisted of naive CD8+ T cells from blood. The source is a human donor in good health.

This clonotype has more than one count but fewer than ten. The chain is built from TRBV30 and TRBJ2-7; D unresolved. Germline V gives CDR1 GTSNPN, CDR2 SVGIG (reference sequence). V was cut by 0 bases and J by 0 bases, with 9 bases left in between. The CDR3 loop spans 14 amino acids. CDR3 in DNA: TGTGCCTGGAGTGTACACGAGAACTCCTACGAGCAGTACTTC. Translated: CAWSVHENSYEQYF.

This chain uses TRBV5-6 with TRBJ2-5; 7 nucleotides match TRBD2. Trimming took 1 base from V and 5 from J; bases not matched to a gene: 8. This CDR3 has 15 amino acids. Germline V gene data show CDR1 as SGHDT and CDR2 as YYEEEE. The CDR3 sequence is CASSLRREGRETQYF. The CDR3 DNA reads TGTGCCAGCAGCTTGCGCAGGGAGGGGCGGGAGACCCAGTACTTC.